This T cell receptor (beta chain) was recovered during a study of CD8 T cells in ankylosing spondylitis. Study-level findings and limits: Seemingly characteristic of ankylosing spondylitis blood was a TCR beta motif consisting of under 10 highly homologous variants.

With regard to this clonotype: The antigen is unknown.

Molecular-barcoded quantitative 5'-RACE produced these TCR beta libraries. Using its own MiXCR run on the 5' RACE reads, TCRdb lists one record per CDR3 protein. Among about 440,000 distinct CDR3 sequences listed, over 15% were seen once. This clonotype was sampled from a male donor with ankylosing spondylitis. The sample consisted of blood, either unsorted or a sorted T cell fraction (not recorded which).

CDR3 sequence (DNA): TGCAGTGCTAGAGACCCCTTTGGCACGAGCTCCTACAATGAGCAGTTCTTC. Translation: CSARDPFGTSSYNEQFF. The chain has TRBV20-1 and TRBJ2-1; no clear D. The germline CDR1 and CDR2 sequences are DFQATT and SNEGSKA (reference sequence). V lost 0 bases to trimming and J lost 0 bases, with 15 bases between them. The CDR3 covers 17 residues.